These 20 T cell receptor beta chains originate from one sample sequenced in a study of radiation and T cells in renal cell carcinoma. Time point in this sample: blood 4 weeks post-SBRT, at nephrectomy. Sample treatment: 15 Gy SBRT to primary tumor, nephrectomy 4 weeks later. Clones were sequenced by immunoSEQ multiplex PCR, and TCRdb holds only the in-frame ones, with some missing. The sample has just under 150,000 clones; 86% are singletons. The material sequenced was blood, taken from a patient whose treatment included radiotherapy and nephrectomy. The receptors shown here come from a woman aged 45-65 years with renal cell carcinoma.

This chain uses TRBV19 with TRBJ2-7; D perhaps matches TRBD2 (6 bases). CDR1 LNHDA and CDR2 SQIVND come from the germline V gene (reference sequence). The CDR3 spans 15 residues. V was cut by 1 base and J by 0 bases, with 10 bases left in between. Here the CDR3 DNA reads TGTGCCAGTAGTATAGCGGGGGACGTCTCCTACGAGCAGTACTTC. Translating gives CASSIAGDVSYEQYF. Variable domain in full (rest from reference TRBV19 and TRBJ2-7): DGGITQSPKYLFRKEGQNVTLSCEQNLNHDAMYWYRQDPGQGLRLIYYSQIVNDFQKGDIAEGYSVSREKKESFPLTVTSAQKNPTAFYLCASSIAGDVSYEQYFGPGTRLTVT.

The chain has TRBV11-3 and TRBJ2-7; D is perhaps TRBD2 (6 bases). V was shortened by 1 base and J by 3 bases, with 13 bases between the two germline ends. Germline CDR1 and CDR2: SGHNT and YENEEA. CDR3 length: 15 amino acids. CDR3 nucleotide sequence: TGTGCCAGCAGCTTAGCCGGGGGTGACGGCTACGAGCAGTACTTC. Protein: CASSLAGGDGYEQYF.

This clone has only one observation. CDR3 DNA sequence: TGTGCCAGCAGCCACTCCAGCCCCCGTTGGAGGAACACTGAAGCTTTCTTT. Translated, it gives CASSHSSPRWRNTEAFF. The rearrangement joins TRBV11-2 to TRBJ1-1; no definite D call. Trimming took off 5 bases at V and 1 base at J, with 20 bases between the two ends. The length of the CDR3 is 17 residues. The germline CDR1 and CDR2 sequences are SGHAT and FQNNGV. Based on the CDR3 plus reference TRBV11-2 and TRBJ1-1, the full variable domain is EAGVAQSPRYKIIEKRQSVAFWCNPISGHATLYWYQQILGQGPKLLIQFQNNGVVDDSQLPKDRFSAERLKGVDSTLKIQPAKLEDSAVYLCASSHSSPRWRNTEAFFGQGTRLTVV.

In this sample, this clone turned up once. V gene TRBV18 combines with J gene TRBJ2-7, with D possibly being TRBD2 (5 bases). The ends were cut back, 3 bases at V and 2 bases at J, with 11 bases in the middle. The germline V gene has CDR1 KGHSH and CDR2 LQKENI. The CDR3 is 14 residues long. The DNA of the CDR3 is TGTGCCAGCTCACCCTTGCTCGGGGCCTACGAGCAGTACTTC. Amino acid sequence: CASSPLLGAYEQYF.

The chain links TRBV5-3 to TRBJ2-6; D is uncertain. TRBV5-3 is labeled an ORF, and its function is uncertain. Deletions cut 0 bases from V and 1 base from J, with 11 bases between. The length of the CDR3 is 17 residues. This CDR3 reads CARSLVISGSGANVLTF. The CDR3 coding sequence is TGTGCCAGAAGCTTGGTTATCTCCGGATCTGGGGCCAACGTCCTGACTTTC.

CDR3 DNA sequence: TGTGCCAGCAGCCGACTAGCTCCAGATACGCAGTATTTT. Its translation: CASSRLAPDTQYF. This chain joins TRBV14 and TRBJ2-3; 7 positions agree with TRBD2. The V gene's germline CDR1 is SGHDN and CDR2 FVKESK. The CDR3 length is 13 residues. V dropped 4 bases and J dropped 4; count of bases not matched to a gene: 2.

The V gene is TRBV6-1, the J gene TRBJ2-5, with D possibly TRBD1 on 5 matching bases. Deletions cut 11 bases from V and 0 bases from J, with 13 bases between. The CDR3 length is 13 residues. Germline CDR1 reads MNHNS; CDR2 reads SASEGT. CDR3 sequence reads: CAGKGQDQETQYF. The CDR3 DNA reads TGTGCCGGCAAGGGGCAGGACCAAGAGACCCAGTACTTC.

The J gene is TRBJ1-3, the V gene TRBV9, with D unresolved. The CDR3 sequence is 14 residues long. Germline values: CDR1 SGDLS, CDR2 YYNGEE. Trimming cost V 4 bases and J 0 bases, with 8 bases left between them. CDR3 nucleotides: TGTGCCAGCAGCCCAGCCAGCTCTGGAAACACCATATATTTT. It encodes CASSPASSGNTIYF.

The V call is TRBV7-8, the J call TRBJ2-7; TRBD2 aligns across 14 bases. Looked up from germline, CDR1 is SGHVS and CDR2 is FQNEAQ. CDR3 length: 15 residues. V dropped 5 bases and J dropped 7; count of bases not matched to a gene: 7. For the CDR3, the DNA is TGTGCCAGCAGCCAGGGACTAGCGGGAGTGGGTGAGCAGTACTTC. Translated, it gives CASSQGLAGVGEQYF.

V is TRBV9 and J is TRBJ1-2; D gene uncertain. The CDR3 covers 14 residues. V lost 0 bases to trimming and J lost 1 base, with 7 bases between them. Germline CDR1 is SGDLS and CDR2 is YYNGEE. The CDR3: CASSVAGLNYGYTF. The CDR3 bases are TGTGCCAGCAGCGTAGCCGGGCTTAACTATGGCTACACCTTC.

The chain carries TRBV7-6 and TRBJ2-2; the D gene is possibly TRBD2 (5 bases). Per germline, CDR1 SGHVS and CDR2 FNYEAQ. CDR3 length equals 17 residues. The V and J ends lost 2 bases and 5 bases respectively, with 18 bases between them. The CDR3 reads CASSLNTAGNPTGELFF. In nucleotides, the CDR3 is TGTGCCAGCAGCTTAAACACCGCGGGTAATCCGACCGGGGAGCTGTTTTTT. The entire variable domain, with the rest obtained from reference TRBV7-6 and TRBJ2-2, is as follows: GAGVSQSPRYKVTKRGQDVALRCDPISGHVSLYWYRQALGQGPEFLTYFNYEAQQDKSGLPNDRFSAERPEGSISTLTIQRTEQRDSAMYRCASSLNTAGNPTGELFFGEGSRLTVL.

The CDR3 coding sequence is TGTGCCAGTAGTATGGCAAGGGACAATAACTATGGCTACACCTTC. Translated, it gives CASSMARDNNYGYTF. The genes are TRBV19 and TRBJ1-2, with D perhaps matching TRBD1 (6 bases). V lost 3 bases and J lost 1, with 12 bases in between. The V gene's germline CDR1 is LNHDA and CDR2 SQIVND (reference sequence). The CDR3 is made up of 15 amino acids.

This chain links TRBV30 with TRBJ1-4, with 7 bases matching TRBD1. The ends lost 2 bases at V and 0 bases at J; junction bases unmatched: 18. This CDR3 has 20 amino acids. The germline gives CDR1 GTSNPN, CDR2 SVGIG (reference sequence). The CDR3 DNA sequence: TGTGCCTGGAGTCCAACAGGGGAGAAGGTCGGTTATGCAACTAATGAAAAACTGTTTTTT. Its protein product is CAWSPTGEKVGYATNEKLFF.

This chain uses TRBV7-2 with TRBJ2-7; 10 bases fit TRBD2. V shed 5 bases, J shed 4 bases, and the junction held 11 bases outside the gene matches. The germline gives CDR1 SGHTA, CDR2 FQGNSA. There are 16 residues in the CDR3. The CDR3 region is CASSPDSSGSRYEQYF. CDR3 nucleotides: TGTGCCAGCAGCCCTGACTCTAGCGGGAGTAGGTACGAGCAGTACTTC.

CDR3 DNA: TGTGCCAGCAGCTTATTTCAGGCTCTGGAGGGCTACACCTTC. Protein sequence: CASSLFQALEGYTF. The chain has TRBV7-2 and TRBJ1-2; D not resolved. Germline assignment: CDR1 SGHTA and CDR2 FQGNSA. V lost 2 bases and J lost 8, with 15 bases in between. The CDR3 covers 14 residues. Drawing the rest from reference TRBV7-2 and TRBJ1-2, the complete variable domain is GAGVSQSPSNKVTEKGKDVELRCDPISGHTALYWYRQSLGQGLEFLIYFQGNSAPDKSGLPSDRFSAERTGGSVSTLTIQRTQQEDSAVYLCASSLFQALEGYTFGSGTRLTVV.

This rearrangement joins TRBV6-6 to TRBJ2-2, with 7 bases identical to TRBD2. The length of the CDR3 is 14 residues. Unmatched junction bases numbered 1, after V lost 1 base and J lost 5 bases. Per germline, CDR1 MNHNY and CDR2 SVGAGI (reference sequence). The DNA for the CDR3 is TGTGCCAGCAGTTACTACGGGGGGACCGGGGAGCTGTTTTTT. Translated, it gives CASSYYGGTGELFF.

The chain has TRBV9 and TRBJ2-2; D is possibly TRBD1 (5 bases). V shed 4 bases and J shed 5 bases, with 15 bases lying between them. The CDR3 extends over 15 amino acids. Germline assignment: CDR1 SGDLS and CDR2 YYNGEE. DNA of the CDR3: TGTGCCAGCAGCCCGTCAAATCAGGGTACCGGGGAGCTGTTTTTT. Translation gives CASSPSNQGTGELFF.

V usage is TRBV28 and J usage is TRBJ1-5; no firm D call. The CDR3 loop spans 13 amino acids. Germline assignment: CDR1 MDHEN and CDR2 SYDVKM. Trimming cost V 4 bases and J 4 bases, with 8 bases left between them. The CDR3 is CASSSGTNQPQHF. CDR3 DNA: TGTGCCAGCAGTTCAGGTACTAATCAGCCCCAGCATTTT.

V and J are TRBV5-1 and TRBJ2-7; D gene uncertain. V dropped 0 bases and J dropped 3 bases, with 7 bases sitting between them. The CDR3 sequence is 13 residues long. Germline V gene sequence: CDR1 SGHRS, CDR2 YFSETQ. In DNA, the CDR3 is TGCGCCAGCAGCTTGGGCGGCAACTACGAGCAGTACTTC. It translates to CASSLGGNYEQYF.

The rearrangement joins TRBV7-2 to TRBJ1-3, with 7 positions matching TRBD1. Losses at the gene ends were 5 bases for V and 0 bases for J; bases not matched to a gene: 7. Germline assignment: CDR1 SGHTA and CDR2 FQGNSA. There are 16 residues in the CDR3. The CDR3 loop reads CASSSHGTVSGNTIYF. The CDR3 nucleotides read TGTGCCAGCAGCAGCCATGGGACAGTCTCTGGAAACACCATATATTTT.